This record looks at one TCR beta chain sequence and its context. The record originates from a study of blood T cell repertoires in COVID-19. Profiling relied on immunoSEQ multiplex PCR, and the TCRdb table lists in-frame clones only, not all of them. The sample carries some 260,000 clones, about four fifths recorded once. J gave up 4 bases and V 1 base, and 7 bases lay outside the gene matches. CDR3 length: 17 amino acids. The germline V gene has CDR1 LGHNA and CDR2 YNFKEQ. This sequence originates from a man older than 75 with acute or convalescent COVID-19. The chain links TRBV4-2 to TRBJ1-2; 12 bases fit TRBD1. Sample: peripheral blood. CDR3 coding DNA: TGTGCCAGCAGCCAAGGGGGACAGGGGGCGCGGAGCTATGGCTACACCTTC. Translation: CASSQGGQGARSYGYTF.